This is a list of T cell receptor beta chains from one sample in a study of blood T cell repertoires in COVID-19. Using immunoSEQ multiplex PCR, the repertoire was profiled, and TCRdb retains in-frame clones only, with some absent. The table has 100,000 to 150,000 clones, 55% to 75% seen once. Material for sequencing was peripheral blood. The receptors come from a woman aged 70-85 years with acute or convalescent COVID-19. Both conserved end residues are part of each CDR3. The D gene is left open where the match is weak. Clone size, where shown, is once, few, many, or a class for clones that have expanded.

v_call,clone_size,cdr3_length,d_call,j_call,cdr3_nt,cdr3_aa
TRBV12-3/TRBV12-4,-,13,TRBD1,TRBJ2-7,TGTGCCAGCAGTGACAGGGAGCTTGCCGAGCAGTACTTC,CASSDRELAEQYF
TRBV6-6,-,11,TRBD2,TRBJ2-1,TGTGCCAGCAGTTTCGGGGGGGAGCAGTTCTTC,CASSFGGEQFF
TRBV30,few,13,-,TRBJ1-3,TGTGCCTCTGGACACGGCTCTGGAAACACCATATATTTT,CASGHGSGNTIYF
TRBV28,-,13,TRBD1,TRBJ2-5,TGTGCCAGCAGACAGGGGGCGGAGGAGACCCAGTACTTC,CASRQGAEETQYF
TRBV5-6,-,15,-,TRBJ2-2,TGTGCCAGCAGCTTACGACAGATGAACACCGGGGAGCTGTTTTTT,CASSLRQMNTGELFF
TRBV7-9,-,14,TRBD1,TRBJ1-6,TGTGCCAGCAGTCAGACAGGGGCTAGTTCACCCCTCCACTTT,CASSQTGASSPLHF
TRBV4-1,-,15,-,TRBJ1-5,TGCGCCAGCAGCCCCAGGGGCTTAGGCAATCAGCCCCAGCATTTT,CASSPRGLGNQPQHF
TRBV11-1,-,14,TRBD1,TRBJ2-7,TGTGCCAGCAGCCAGCCAGGGGGCTGGTACGAGCAGTACTTC,CASSQPGGWYEQYF
TRBV6-5,-,14,TRBD1,TRBJ2-7,TGTGCCAGCAGTTACTCACGGACAGGTTACGAGCAGTACTTC,CASSYSRTGYEQYF
TRBV29-1,-,13,TRBD1,TRBJ1-2,TGCAGCGTTGAACCACAGGGGGCGTACGGCTACACCTTC,CSVEPQGAYGYTF
TRBV5-1,-,13,TRBD1,TRBJ1-2,TGCGCCAGCAGCTACCGGGACAGGTATGGCTACACCTTC,CASSYRDRYGYTF
TRBV28,few,12,-,TRBJ1-2,TGTGCCAGCAGTCACCCTCCGGGTGGCTACACCTTC,CASSHPPGGYTF
TRBV6-5,-,13,-,TRBJ1-5,TGTGCCAGCGGGGAGGGATTCAACCAGCCCCAGCATTTT,CASGEGFNQPQHF
TRBV5-1,-,14,-,TRBJ2-7,TGCGCCAGCAGCTTATTGTCGGGGGCCTACGAGCAGTACTTC,CASSLLSGAYEQYF
TRBV21-1,many,13,-,TRBJ1-2,TGTCCGCAGCAGCGACCCGGGCAGGGTGGCTACACCTTC,CPQQRPGQGGYTF
TRBV10-3,-,15,TRBD1,TRBJ1-2,TGTGCCATCAGTGTCGGGGGACAGGGTTCATATGGCTACACCTTC,CAISVGGQGSYGYTF
TRBV5-4,-,16,TRBD1,TRBJ1-2,TGTGCCAGCAGCTTGGCCATGACAGGGCTGGCCTATGGCTACACCTTC,CASSLAMTGLAYGYTF
TRBV5-8,few,15,-,TRBJ1-3,TGTGCCAGCAGCCCCATTCGGTTGTCTGGAAACACCATATATTTT,CASSPIRLSGNTIYF
TRBV5-6,-,14,-,TRBJ2-7,TGTGCCAGCAGCTTGTTAGCGGCAAATTACGAGCAGTACTTC,CASSLLAANYEQYF
TRBV19,-,13,-,TRBJ1-1,TGTGCCAGTAGTAAAACAGGGAACACTGAAGCTTTCTTT,CASSKTGNTEAFF
TRBV7-9,many,15,-,TRBJ2-2,TGTGCCAGCAGGTCTCGAGCTACTCTCTCCGGGGAGCTGTTTTTT,CASRSRATLSGELFF
TRBV19,-,15,-,TRBJ1-2,TGTGCCAGTAGTTCACTCTCGACAGGTGGCTATGGCTACACCTTC,CASSSLSTGGYGYTF
TRBV28,many,13,-,TRBJ1-5,TGTGCCAGCAGAGTAGGGAGGATCCAGCCCCAGCATTTT,CASRVGRIQPQHF
TRBV27,-,17,TRBD2,TRBJ2-2,TGTGCCAGCAGCTCCAACGGGAGGCCCTTTAACACCGGGGAGCTGTTTTTT,CASSSNGRPFNTGELFF
TRBV2,-,13,-,TRBJ1-1,TGTGCCAGCAGGACAGAGGCCCGCACTGAAGCTTTCTTT,CASRTEARTEAFF
TRBV6-4,-,17,TRBD2,TRBJ2-1,TGTGCCAGCAGTGATAACCCGGGAGGGAGCTCCTACAATGAGCAGTTCTTC,CASSDNPGGSSYNEQFF
TRBV7-6,-,16,TRBD2,TRBJ2-1,TGTGCCAGCAGCTTCAACCCTAGCGGGAGGGCCGGTGAGCAGTTCTTC,CASSFNPSGRAGEQFF
TRBV7-8,-,17,TRBD2,TRBJ2-3,TGTGCCAGCAGCTTAGTGACTAGCGGGAGTTGGGCAGATACGCAGTATTTT,CASSLVTSGSWADTQYF
TRBV6-2/TRBV6-3,few,15,TRBD1,TRBJ2-2,TGTGCCAGCAGCCTAGGGGGCCGGGACACCGGGGAGCTGTTTTTT,CASSLGGRDTGELFF
TRBV2,-,13,-,TRBJ2-5,TGTGCCAGCAGTGGGACTGCCCAAGAGACCCAGTACTTC,CASSGTAQETQYF
TRBV12-5,-,15,TRBD1,TRBJ1-1,TGTGCTAGTGGTGACTACAGGGGGCCTAACACTGAAGCTTTCTTT,CASGDYRGPNTEAFF
TRBV7-8,once,15,TRBD2,TRBJ2-1,TGTGCCAGCAGCTTGAGGGAGGGCCGCAACAATGAGCAGTTCTTC,CASSLREGRNNEQFF
TRBV27,-,15,-,TRBJ2-3,TGTGCCAGCAGTCTTTTCGGTGTCCCCACAGATACGCAGTATTTT,CASSLFGVPTDTQYF
TRBV7-2,-,16,-,TRBJ1-5,TGTGCCAGCAGCCCCACGCGAGTGAGCGGTAATCAGCCCCAGCATTTT,CASSPTRVSGNQPQHF
TRBV12-5,-,16,-,TRBJ2-5,TGTGCTAGTGGTTTGGTACTGACTACTCGGGTTGAGACCCAGTACTTC,CASGLVLTTRVETQYF
TRBV15,-,15,TRBD1,TRBJ1-2,TGTGCCACCAGCAGTGGGACAGGTTGGGTCTATGGCTACACCTTC,CATSSGTGWVYGYTF
TRBV6-1,-,16,TRBD1,TRBJ2-1,TGTGCCAGCAGTGAAAGGACAGGGGGCCGGGCGGTTGAGCAGTTCTTC,CASSERTGGRAVEQFF
TRBV7-6,-,16,-,TRBJ2-5,TGTGCCACCAAAAAAAACCCGGCGGCTTACCAAGAGACCCAGTACTTC,CATKKNPAAYQETQYF
TRBV27,few,15,-,TRBJ1-2,TGTGCCAGCAGTCCCCATGCAGACAGCCTCTATGGCTACACCTTC,CASSPHADSLYGYTF
TRBV6-5,-,12,-,TRBJ2-1,TGTGCCAGCAGAGAGCTAGACAATGAGCAGTTCTTC,CASRELDNEQFF
TRBV21-1,-,18,-,TRBJ2-3,TGTGCCAGCAGCAAAGTGGGGCGACTAGCGGTTCCTTGGAGGGGGCAGTATTTT,CASSKVGRLAVPWRGQYF
TRBV18,-,14,TRBD1,TRBJ1-1,TGTGCCAGCTCACCTGGGACAGGCGGACTAGAAGCTTTCTTT,CASSPGTGGLEAFF
TRBV19,-,13,TRBD1,TRBJ2-5,TGTGCCAGTAGTCTCAGGGGGCGGGAGACCCAGTACTTC,CASSLRGRETQYF
TRBV6-5,-,14,-,TRBJ1-5,TGTGCCAGCAGTTTCCAGGGTCGTAATCAGCCCCAGCATTTT,CASSFQGRNQPQHF
TRBV28,-,14,TRBD1,TRBJ1-5,TGTGCCAGCAGCCAGGGGGCGGGCAATCAGCCCCAGCATTTT,CASSQGAGNQPQHF
TRBV9,-,16,-,TRBJ1-2,TGTGCCAGCAGCGAAGAGTCGGCAGGTCCCTTCTATGGCTACACCTTC,CASSEESAGPFYGYTF
TRBV5-4,-,15,-,TRBJ1-2,TGTGCCAGCAGCCCCGGGGGACGGATAAACTATGGCTACACCTTC,CASSPGGRINYGYTF